The clone carrying this TCR beta chain occurred many times. Antigen unknown. The cDNA was produced through 5'RACE with 10-nucleotide random UMIs. TCRdb re-derived calls from the 5' RACE reads in MiXCR, one entry per CDR3 protein. The repertoire holds about 66,000 distinct CDR3 sequences, roughly 4.8% seen once, with 6.9% in the top ten. This entry is derived from a study of neurological immune-mediated disorders. Study results and caveats: When grouped phylogenetically, the repertoires of 18 of the 34 multiple sclerosis patients fell together in one related-CDR3 cluster, which is a possible signature. Expanded clones shared no identical CDR3 amino acid sequences across subjects, which suggested private TCR-beta repertoires in all groups.

From germline, CDR1 is SEHNR and CDR2 FQNEAQ (reference sequence). The germline V and J ends were trimmed by 2 bases and 1 base, with 11 bases remaining between them. The CDR3 sequence is 15 residues long. The source is a man in his thirties or forties with multiple sclerosis. The V and J genes are TRBV7-9 and TRBJ1-2, with D unclear. The sample comprised PBMCs. The CDR3 DNA follows: TGTGCCAGCAGCTTAAGCAGGACCGGTAACTATGGCTACACCTTC. Its protein is CASSLSRTGNYGYTF.